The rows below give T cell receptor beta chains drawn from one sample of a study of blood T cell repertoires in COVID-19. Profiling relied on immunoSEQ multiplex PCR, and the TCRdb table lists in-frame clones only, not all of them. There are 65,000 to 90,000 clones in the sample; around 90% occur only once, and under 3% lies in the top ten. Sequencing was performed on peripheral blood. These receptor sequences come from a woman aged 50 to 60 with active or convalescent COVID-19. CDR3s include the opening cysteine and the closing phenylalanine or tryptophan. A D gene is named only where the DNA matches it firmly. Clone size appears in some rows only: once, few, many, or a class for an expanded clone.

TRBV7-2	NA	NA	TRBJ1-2	TGTGCCAGCAGCTTAGATCGGGACTCAGCGAGGGGCTACACCTTC	CASSLDRDSARGYTF
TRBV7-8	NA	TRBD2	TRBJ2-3	TGTGCCAGCAGCCCTGGGGTAGCGGGTGGACGTGATACGCAGTATTTT	CASSPGVAGGRDTQYF
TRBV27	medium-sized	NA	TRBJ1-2	TGTGCCAGCAGTTTTAATGTTCAAAGTGGCGGAAGTTATGGCTACACCTTC	CASSFNVQSGGSYGYTF
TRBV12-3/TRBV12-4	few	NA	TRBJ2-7	TGTGCCAGCAGTTTACAGGGTTCCTACGAGCAGTACTTC	CASSLQGSYEQYF
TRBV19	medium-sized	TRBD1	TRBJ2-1	TGTGCCAGTGGGCCGCAGGGGGATGAGCAGTTCTTC	CASGPQGDEQFF
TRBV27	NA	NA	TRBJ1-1	TGTGCCAGCAGCCCTATATACGACAGGAACACTGAAGCTTTCTTT	CASSPIYDRNTEAFF
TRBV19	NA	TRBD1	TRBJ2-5	TGTGCCAGTAGCGGGGACAGGGGAAGAGAGACCCAGTACTTC	CASSGDRGRETQYF
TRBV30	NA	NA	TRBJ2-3	TGTGCTTGGGGGGGGGCTGGCACAGATACGCAGTATTTT	CAWGGAGTDTQYF
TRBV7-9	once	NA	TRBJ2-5	TGTGCCAGCAGCCGGGGGACAGCCGAACAAGAGACCCAGTACTTC	CASSRGTAEQETQYF
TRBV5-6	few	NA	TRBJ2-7	TGTGCAACCAGCTTGGACTCTCGCTACGAGCAGTACTTC	CATSLDSRYEQYF
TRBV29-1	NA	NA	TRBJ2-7	TGCAGCGTTGAAGTAGCCAATTCCTACGAGCAGTACTTC	CSVEVANSYEQYF
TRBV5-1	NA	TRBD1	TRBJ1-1	TGCGCCAGCAGGAGACAGGGGGAGAACACTGAAGCTTTCTTT	CASRRQGENTEAFF
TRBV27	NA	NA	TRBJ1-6	TGTGCCAGCAGTTTATCGGGGCGACGATCACCCCTCCACTTT	CASSLSGRRSPLHF
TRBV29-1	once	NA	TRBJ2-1	TGCAGCGTCGGACACCCCTATTACATTTATGGCGGACCCAATGAGCAGTTCTTC	CSVGHPYYIYGGPNEQFF
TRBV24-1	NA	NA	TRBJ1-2	TGTGCCACCAGTGACCCAGGGGTCGGCGGCTACACCTTC	CATSDPGVGGYTF
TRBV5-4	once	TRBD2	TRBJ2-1	TGTGCCAGCAGCACAGGACTAGCGGGGGGACCCTCCTACAATGAGCAGTTCTTC	CASSTGLAGGPSYNEQFF